The next 4 T cell receptor beta chains were all read from a single sample in a study of T cells in Graves' hyperthyroidism and ophthalmopathy (dated by TCRdb to the late 2010s). The method behind the library was multiplex PCR. Sequencer: Illumina HiSeq 2000. Amplification of TCR beta CDR3 regions was carried out from RNA transcripts. A first-round RT-PCR of the TCR CDR3 used the HTBI primer set with the Qiagen OneStep RT-PCR kit. TCRdb trimmed the raw reads at Q25, called clones with MiXCR and kept productive beta chains. A single entry per CDR3 protein holds the most common genes and DNA from its merged rows. In all, the sample holds 500,000 to 600,000 distinct CDR3 sequences, and roughly 50% of those were seen once. Around a fifth of the sample comes from the top ten. The specimen was peripheral blood or thyroid tissue (not recorded which). These receptors came from an adult woman with Graves' disease, either hyperthyroidism or ophthalmopathy (not recorded which).

This clonotype appeared a single time. Since no conserved phenylalanine or tryptophan closes the CDR3, a read error is the likely cause. The chain couples TRBV5-4 to TRBJ2-5; D unresolved. In germline, CDR1 is SGHNT, CDR2 YYREEE (reference sequence). The CDR3 runs 14 residues. CDR3: CASSSRSTQGTQYL. In DNA, the CDR3 is TGTGCCAGCAGCTCTCGGTCCACCCAAGGGACCCAGTACCTC.

The chain couples TRBV20-1 to TRBJ2-5; D may correspond to TRBD1 or TRBD2 (6 bases each). The CDR3 loop spans 14 amino acids. The ends were cut back, 4 bases at V and 4 bases at J, with 16 bases in the middle. Per germline, CDR1 DFQATT and CDR2 SNEGSKA (reference sequence). The CDR3: CSATPPTGAETQYF. CDR3 sequence (DNA): TGCAGTGCTACTCCTCCTACGGGGGCAGAGACCCAGTACTTC.

V is TRBV7-2 and J is TRBJ2-7, with TRBD2 matching over 10 bases. Germline V gene lookup returns CDR1 SGHTA and CDR2 FQGNSA. V lost 5 bases, J lost 2 bases, and 12 bases stayed unmatched. The CDR3 contains 17 residues. CDR3 sequence: CASSPSGGWALAYEQYF. The CDR3, as DNA: TGTGCCAGCAGCCCTAGCGGGGGATGGGCTTTGGCCTACGAGCAGTACTTC.

This clonotype was seen at least ten times. The chain uses TRBV19 and TRBJ1-5, with a possible D match to TRBD1 (5 bases). CDR1 and CDR2 from the germline V gene are LNHDA and SQIVND (reference sequence). CDR3 length: 13 residues. The V gene lost 4 bases and the J gene lost 2 bases, with 6 bases spanning the gap. This CDR3 reads CASSTQGNQPQHF. In nucleotides, the CDR3 is TGTGCCAGTAGTACACAGGGCAATCAGCCCCAGCATTTT.